The entry that follows covers one T cell receptor (beta chain) sequence. Its antigen remains unknown. The time point here: persistent/refractory GD, antithyroid drugs over 5 years with positive TRAb. Extracted RNA from PBMCs served as the source of the TCR library. In Xi'an, China, an endocrinology department was the source of patients. For TCR beta, libraries came from iRepertoire HTBI primers and Arm-PCR of CDR3 regions. TCRdb redid the calling of the multiplex PCR reads with MiXCR, one entry per CDR3 protein. In the table there are about 430,000 distinct CDR3 sequences, 20% to 25% of which are singletons. The source of the sample is a study of regulatory T cells in long-lasting Graves disease. Whole-study findings and limits: Favoring TRBV28, TRBJ1-2 and TRBJ2-5 was a feature seen in persistent disease.

Trimming took 2 bases from V and 3 from J, leaving 14 bases between them. The CDR3 has 15 residues. Per germline, CDR1 LGHDT and CDR2 YNNKEL (reference sequence). Material: peripheral blood mononuclear cells (PBMCs), obtained when the disease was refractory, from a patient treated with antithyroid drugs. V usage is TRBV3-1 and J usage is TRBJ2-7, with a possible D match to TRBD2 (8 bases). This TCR came from a female donor with Graves disease. This chain's CDR3 is CASSQRGREVYEQYF. The CDR3 DNA reads TGTGCCAGCAGCCAAAGGGGGCGGGAGGTCTACGAGCAGTACTTC.